Presented here are 9 T cell receptor beta chains from one specimen sequenced in a study of cytomegalovirus exposure and HLA in healthy donors. Primers for the PCR totalled 60 Vbeta and 13 Jbeta. The repertoire was sequenced with immunoSEQ multiplex PCR; TCRdb's copy has only in-frame clones and lacks some. The table has about 130,000 clones, roughly 80% seen once. Sample: PBMCs. Every receptor here comes from a woman between 40 and 55 years old in good health and CMV-seronegative.

CDR3 loop: CASSYWTGHYNSPLHF. The CDR3 nucleotides read TGTGCCAGCAGTTACTGGACAGGGCACTATAATTCACCCCTCCACTTT. This chain links TRBV6-5 with TRBJ1-6; 8 bases are a match to TRBD1. CDR1 and CDR2 from the germline V gene are MNHEY and SVGAGI. J lost 3 bases, V lost 1 base, and 2 bases had no gene match. The CDR3 loop spans 16 amino acids.

The V call is TRBV7-9, the J call TRBJ1-1; 8 bases align to TRBD1. This CDR3 spans 13 amino acids. The germline CDR1 and CDR2 sequences are SEHNR and FQNEAQ (reference sequence). The J segment lost 8 bases and the V segment lost 5 bases, leaving 7 bases of the junction unmatched. CDR3 protein: CASSPDGDREAFF. For the CDR3, the DNA is TGTGCCAGCAGCCCCGATGGGGACAGGGAAGCTTTCTTT.

The chain couples TRBV7-2 to TRBJ2-2, with 9 bases aligning to TRBD1. Germline values: CDR1 SGHTA, CDR2 FQGNSA. The CDR3 covers 19 residues. Trimming took 2 bases from V and 6 from J; bases not matched to a gene: 16. The DNA for the CDR3 is TGTGCCAGCAGCTTATTCCCAGGGCAAGGGACAGGGTCGCCCGGGGAGCTGTTTTTT. Translated, it gives CASSLFPGQGTGSPGELFF.

The DNA of the CDR3 is TGTGCCAGCAGCCAAAGGGGACAGGGGGCGCGGAACACTGAAGCTTTCTTT. This translates into CASSQRGQGARNTEAFF. V gene TRBV21-1 combines with J gene TRBJ1-1; the table calls TRBD1, which could not be checked here. TRBV21-1 is an annotated pseudogene. CDR3 length: 17 residues.

The J gene is TRBJ1-2, the V gene TRBV10-3, with D perhaps matching TRBD1 (6 bases). V was pared by 3 bases and J by 4 bases, with 9 bases between. From germline, CDR1 is ENHRY and CDR2 SYGVKD. The CDR3 is made up of 13 amino acids. The CDR3 loop is CAISDGQFYGYTF. The CDR3 bases are TGTGCCATCAGTGACGGACAGTTCTATGGCTACACCTTC.

The chain joins TRBV19 to TRBJ2-7; D call uncertain. The CDR3 contains 14 residues. The germline V gene has CDR1 LNHDA and CDR2 SQIVND (reference sequence). Between the trimmed V and J ends, which lost 8 bases and 2 bases, there was a span of 16 bases. The CDR3 here is CASSDSLSAYEQYF. CDR3 sequence (DNA): TGTGCCAGTTCAGACTCACTCAGTGCCTACGAGCAGTACTTC.

The rearrangement links TRBV19 to TRBJ2-7, with 10 bases matching TRBD1. CDR3 size: 15 residues. V shed 3 bases and J 2 bases; nucleotides not matched to a gene: 4. CDR1 is LNHDA, CDR2 SQIVND, per germline (reference sequence). The DNA for the CDR3 is TGTGCCAGTAGTATGGGACAGGGGCGAGCCTACGAGCAGTACTTC. Its translation is CASSMGQGRAYEQYF.

The chain couples TRBV15 to TRBJ2-7, with D unresolved. The CDR3 consists of 11 residues. V was trimmed by 1 base and J by 13 bases, leaving 11 bases between them. The germline gives CDR1 LNHNV, CDR2 YYDKDF (reference sequence). CDR3 protein: CATSRGRVRYF. For the CDR3, the DNA is TGTGCCACCAGCAGAGGGAGAGTGCGTTACTTC.

The chain couples TRBV30 to TRBJ2-5; 7 positions agree with TRBD1. The end of the DNA is better explained by TRBJ2-7, so the J call may be wrong. There are 17 residues in the CDR3. From germline, CDR1 is GTSNPN and CDR2 SVGIG (reference sequence). The CDR3 DNA reads TGTGCCTGGAGTGTACTCCGAACAGGGGTCAGCTCCTACGAGCAGTACTTC. The encoded protein is CAWSVLRTGVSSYEQYF.